Sequencing of this T cell receptor (beta chain) was carried out in a study of OX40 agonist ivuxolimab in advanced cancers. Whole-study context: Patients got intravenous ivuxolimab at 0.01 to 10 mg/kg every 2 weeks.

Peripheral blood came from all dose cohorts at three timepoints. Overall study results and limits: The CD4+ and CD8+ T cells in the blood had expanded clonally by week 6 at 0.1 to 3.0 mg/kg.

CDR1 and CDR2 from the germline V gene are ENHRY and SYGVKD. V shed 6 bases, J shed 7 bases, and the junction held 12 bases outside the gene matches. The CDR3 has 15 amino acids. Repertoires were generated with immunoSEQ multiplex PCR, while TCRdb's copy carries only in-frame clones and drops some. The sample has 67,000 or so clones, 75% to 90% seen once. About this clone itself: The antigen is undetermined.

The receptor was derived from an adult with an advanced solid tumor such as melanoma, head and neck, liver or kidney cancer. Sequenced here: CD4+ or CD8+ T cells sorted from blood, sampled in a trial of the OX40 agonist ivuxolimab. The chain employs TRBV10-3 and TRBJ1-5, with 7 bases fitting TRBD1. The DNA for the CDR3 is TGTGCCATCAGGGAGACAGGGACCGAGAGGCAGCCCCAGCATTTT. Its protein product is CAIRETGTERQPQHF.